This TCR beta chain was observed in a study of response to subunit inactivated influenza vaccine. This clonotype was counted a few times. V was clipped by 6 bases and J by 4 bases, with 7 bases between them. The CDR3 is 12 amino acids. TCRdb itself ran the RT-PCR reads through MiXCR, one entry per CDR3 protein. Seen here are roughly 670,000 distinct CDR3 sequences, approximately 15% observed once, and the top ten hold around 7.6%. The chain employs TRBV12-3 or TRBV12-4 and TRBJ2-1, with no clear D. Here the sequenced sample was PBMCs from blood, taken 14 days before vaccination. The TCR originated in a man between 45 and 60 years old who received an inactivated influenza vaccine. The CDR3 DNA reads as TGTGCCAGCAGCCAACGGTACAATGAGCAGTTCTTC. Translating gives CASSQRYNEQFF.